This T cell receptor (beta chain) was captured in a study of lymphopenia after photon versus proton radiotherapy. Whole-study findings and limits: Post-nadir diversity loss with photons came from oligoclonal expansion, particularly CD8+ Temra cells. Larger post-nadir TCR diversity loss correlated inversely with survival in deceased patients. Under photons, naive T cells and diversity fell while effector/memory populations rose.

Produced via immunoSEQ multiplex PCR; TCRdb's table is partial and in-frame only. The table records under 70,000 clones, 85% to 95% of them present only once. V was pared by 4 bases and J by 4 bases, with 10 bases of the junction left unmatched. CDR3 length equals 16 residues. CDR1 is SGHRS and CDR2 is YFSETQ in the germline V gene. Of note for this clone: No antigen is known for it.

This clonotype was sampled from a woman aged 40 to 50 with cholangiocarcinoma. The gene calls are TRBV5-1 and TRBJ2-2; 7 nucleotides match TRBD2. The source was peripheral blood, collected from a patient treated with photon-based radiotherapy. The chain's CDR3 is CASSPLGGGVTGELFF. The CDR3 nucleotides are TGCGCCAGCAGCCCTCTCGGGGGAGGGGTCACCGGGGAGCTGTTTTTT.